This paragraph reports one T cell receptor (beta chain). The protocol was immunoSEQ multiplex PCR, while the TCRdb copy is restricted to in-frame clones and leaves out a portion. Seen here are about 180,000 clones, about 91% observed once, and the top ten hold around 2.2%. This record comes from a study of control samples from healthy donors and cancer patients. This CDR3 comprises 16 residues. The V gene end was trimmed by 4 bases and the J gene end by 4 bases; junction bases not matched to a gene: 4. Germline CDR1 is SEHNR and CDR2 is FQNEAQ (reference sequence). The chain combines TRBV7-9 with TRBJ2-3; 14 bases match TRBD2. The receptor's source is a woman aged 40 to 50 in good health. Sequencing was performed on blood. In DNA, the CDR3 is TGTGCCAGCAGCTCCACGACTAGCGGGGGGGCAGATACGCAGTATTTT. Protein sequence: CASSSTTSGGADTQYF.